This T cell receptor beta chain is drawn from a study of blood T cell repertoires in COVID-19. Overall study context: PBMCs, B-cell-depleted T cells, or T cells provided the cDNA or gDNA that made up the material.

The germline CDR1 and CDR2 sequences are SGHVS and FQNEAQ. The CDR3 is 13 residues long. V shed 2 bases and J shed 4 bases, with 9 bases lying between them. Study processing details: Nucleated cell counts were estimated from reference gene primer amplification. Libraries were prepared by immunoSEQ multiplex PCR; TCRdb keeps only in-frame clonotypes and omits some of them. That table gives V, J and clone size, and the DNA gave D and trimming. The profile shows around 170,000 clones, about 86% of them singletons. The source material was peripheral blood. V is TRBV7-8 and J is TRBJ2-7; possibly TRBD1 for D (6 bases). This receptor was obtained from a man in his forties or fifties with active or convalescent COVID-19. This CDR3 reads CASSLTGIYEQYF. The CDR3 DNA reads TGTGCCAGCAGCTTAACAGGGATATACGAGCAGTACTTC.